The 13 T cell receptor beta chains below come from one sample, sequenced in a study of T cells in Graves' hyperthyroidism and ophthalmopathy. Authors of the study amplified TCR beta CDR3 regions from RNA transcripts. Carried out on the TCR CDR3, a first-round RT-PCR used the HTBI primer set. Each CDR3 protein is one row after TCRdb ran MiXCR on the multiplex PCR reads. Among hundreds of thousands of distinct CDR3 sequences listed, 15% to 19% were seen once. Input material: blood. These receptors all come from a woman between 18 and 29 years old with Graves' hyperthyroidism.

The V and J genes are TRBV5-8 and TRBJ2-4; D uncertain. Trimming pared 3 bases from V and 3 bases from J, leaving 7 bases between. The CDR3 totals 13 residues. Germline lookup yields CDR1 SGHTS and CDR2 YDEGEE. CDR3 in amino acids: CASSYLVKNIQYF. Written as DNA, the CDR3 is TGTGCCAGCAGCTACCTGGTCAAAAACATTCAGTACTTC.

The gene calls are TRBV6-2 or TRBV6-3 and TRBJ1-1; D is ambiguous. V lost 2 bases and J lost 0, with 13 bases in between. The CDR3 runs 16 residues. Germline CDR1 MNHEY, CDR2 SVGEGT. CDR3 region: CASSYRSTSMNTEAFF. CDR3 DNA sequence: TGTGCCAGCAGTTACCGCTCGACAAGCATGAACACTGAAGCTTTCTTT.

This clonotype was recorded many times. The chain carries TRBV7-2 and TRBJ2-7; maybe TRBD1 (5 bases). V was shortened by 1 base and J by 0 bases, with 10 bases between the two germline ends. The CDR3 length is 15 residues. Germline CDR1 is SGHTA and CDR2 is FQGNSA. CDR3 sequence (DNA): TGTGCCAGCAGCTTAGGCGGTGGGGCCTCCTACGAGCAGTACTTC. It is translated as CASSLGGGASYEQYF.

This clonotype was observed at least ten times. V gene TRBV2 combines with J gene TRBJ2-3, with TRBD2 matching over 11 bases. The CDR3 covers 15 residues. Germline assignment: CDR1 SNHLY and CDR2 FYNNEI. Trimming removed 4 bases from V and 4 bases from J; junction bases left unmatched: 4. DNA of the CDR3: TGTGCCAGCAGTGGGACTAGCGGGTTTCCAGATACGCAGTATTTT. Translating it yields CASSGTSGFPDTQYF.

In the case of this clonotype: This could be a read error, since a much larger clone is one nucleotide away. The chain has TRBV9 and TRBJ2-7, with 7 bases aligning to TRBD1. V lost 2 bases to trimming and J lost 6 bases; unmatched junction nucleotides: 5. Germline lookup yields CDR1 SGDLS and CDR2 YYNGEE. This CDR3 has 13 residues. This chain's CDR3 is CASSVRQGSEQYF. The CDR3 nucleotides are TGTGCCAGCAGCGTCCGACAGGGCTCCGAGCAGTACTTC.

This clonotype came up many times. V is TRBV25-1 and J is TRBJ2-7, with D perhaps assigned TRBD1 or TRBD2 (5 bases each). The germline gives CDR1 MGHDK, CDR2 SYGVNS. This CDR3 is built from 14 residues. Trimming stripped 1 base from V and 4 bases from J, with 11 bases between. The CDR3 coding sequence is TGTGCCAGCAGTGAATGGGACGGAGGATACGAGCAGTACTTC. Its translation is CASSEWDGGYEQYF.

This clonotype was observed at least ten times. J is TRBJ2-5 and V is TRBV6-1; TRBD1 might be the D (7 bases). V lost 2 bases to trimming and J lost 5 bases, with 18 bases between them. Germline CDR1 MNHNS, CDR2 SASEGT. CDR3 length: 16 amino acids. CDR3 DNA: TGTGCCAGCAGTGAAAAGACAGGGCGGGGTGTGGAGACCCAGTACTTC. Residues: CASSEKTGRGVETQYF.

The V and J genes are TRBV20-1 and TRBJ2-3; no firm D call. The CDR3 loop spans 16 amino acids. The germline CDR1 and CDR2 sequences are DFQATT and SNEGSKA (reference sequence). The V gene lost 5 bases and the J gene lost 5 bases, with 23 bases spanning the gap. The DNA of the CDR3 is TGCAGTGCTGGACCGGGTTTCGAACGCTCCAGAGATACGCAGTATTTT. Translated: CSAGPGFERSRDTQYF.

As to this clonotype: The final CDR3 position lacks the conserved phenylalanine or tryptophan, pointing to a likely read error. CDR3 region: CASSPLRGGGYNEQFL. CDR3 sequence (DNA): TGTGCCAGCAGCCCTCTTAGGGGCGGGGGTTACAATGAGCAGTTCCTT. V gene TRBV11-2 combines with J gene TRBJ2-1; 7 positions match TRBD2. J lost 4 bases, V lost 5 bases, and 11 bases had no gene match. This CDR3 is 16 amino acids long. The V gene's germline CDR1 is SGHAT and CDR2 FQNNGV.

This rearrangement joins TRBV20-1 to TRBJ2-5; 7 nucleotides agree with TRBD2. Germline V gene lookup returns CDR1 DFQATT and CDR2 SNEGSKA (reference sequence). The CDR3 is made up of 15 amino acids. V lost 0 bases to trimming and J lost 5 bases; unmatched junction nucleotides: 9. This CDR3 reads CSAREGAGLGETQYF. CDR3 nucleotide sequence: TGCAGTGCTAGAGAGGGAGCGGGGTTAGGTGAGACCCAGTACTTC.

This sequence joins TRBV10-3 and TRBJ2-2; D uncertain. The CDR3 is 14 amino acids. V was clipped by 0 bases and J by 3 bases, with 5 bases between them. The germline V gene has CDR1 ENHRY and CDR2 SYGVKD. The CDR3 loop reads CAISESSDTGELFF. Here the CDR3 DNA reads TGTGCCATCAGTGAGTCGTCAGACACCGGGGAGCTGTTTTTT.

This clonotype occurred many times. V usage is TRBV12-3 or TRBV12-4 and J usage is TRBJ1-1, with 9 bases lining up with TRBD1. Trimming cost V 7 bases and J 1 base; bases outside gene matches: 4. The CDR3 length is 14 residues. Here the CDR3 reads CASNPGQGNTEAFF. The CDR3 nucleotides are TGTGCCAGCAACCCGGGACAGGGGAACACTGAAGCTTTCTTT.

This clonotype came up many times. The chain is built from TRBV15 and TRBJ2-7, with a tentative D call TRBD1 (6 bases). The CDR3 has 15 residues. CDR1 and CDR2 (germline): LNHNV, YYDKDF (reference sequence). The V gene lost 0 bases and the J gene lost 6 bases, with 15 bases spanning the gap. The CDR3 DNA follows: TGTGCCACCAGCAGAGAGGGCAGGGGAGTGGGCGAGCAGTACTTC. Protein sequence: CATSREGRGVGEQYF.